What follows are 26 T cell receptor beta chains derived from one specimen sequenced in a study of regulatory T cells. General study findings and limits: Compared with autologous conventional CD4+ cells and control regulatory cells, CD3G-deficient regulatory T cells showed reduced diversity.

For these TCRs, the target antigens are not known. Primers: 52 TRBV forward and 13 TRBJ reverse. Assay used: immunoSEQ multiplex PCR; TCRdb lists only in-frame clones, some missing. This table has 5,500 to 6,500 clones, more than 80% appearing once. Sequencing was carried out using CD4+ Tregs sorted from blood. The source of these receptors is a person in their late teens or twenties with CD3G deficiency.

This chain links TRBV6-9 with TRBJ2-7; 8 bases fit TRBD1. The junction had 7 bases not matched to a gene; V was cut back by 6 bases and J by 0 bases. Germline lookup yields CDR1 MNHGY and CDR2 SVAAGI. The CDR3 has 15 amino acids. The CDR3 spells CASSATGTGSYEQYF. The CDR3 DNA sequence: TGTGCCAGCAGCGCCACCGGGACAGGCTCCTACGAGCAGTACTTC.

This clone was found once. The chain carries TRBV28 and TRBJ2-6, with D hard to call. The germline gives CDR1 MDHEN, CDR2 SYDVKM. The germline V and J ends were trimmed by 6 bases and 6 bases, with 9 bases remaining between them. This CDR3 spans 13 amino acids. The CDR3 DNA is TGTGCCAGCAGGGCGAACGTGGCCAACGTCCTGACTTTC. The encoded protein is CASRANVANVLTF. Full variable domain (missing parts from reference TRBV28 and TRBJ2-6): DVKVTQSSRYLVKRTGEKVFLECVQDMDHENMFWYRQDPGLGLRLIYFSYDVKMKEKGDIPEGYSVSREKKERFSLILESASTNQTSMYLCASRANVANVLTFGAGSRLTVL.

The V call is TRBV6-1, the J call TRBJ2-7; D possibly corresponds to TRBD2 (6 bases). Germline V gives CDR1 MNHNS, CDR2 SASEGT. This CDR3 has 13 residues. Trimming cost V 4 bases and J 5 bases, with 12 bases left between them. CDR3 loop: CASSGLVLDEQYF. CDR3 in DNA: TGTGCCAGCAGTGGACTAGTCCTGGACGAGCAGTACTTC.

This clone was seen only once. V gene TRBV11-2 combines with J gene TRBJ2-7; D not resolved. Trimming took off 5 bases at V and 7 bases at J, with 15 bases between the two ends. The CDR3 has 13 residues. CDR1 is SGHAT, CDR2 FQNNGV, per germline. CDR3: CASSGPPGVEQYF. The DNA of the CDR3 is TGTGCCAGCAGCGGACCGCCTGGGGTAGAGCAGTACTTC.

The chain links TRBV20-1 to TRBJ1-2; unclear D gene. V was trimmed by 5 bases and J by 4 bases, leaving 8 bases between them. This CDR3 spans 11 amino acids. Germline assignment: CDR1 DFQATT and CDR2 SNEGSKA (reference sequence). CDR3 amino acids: CSARKGYGYTF. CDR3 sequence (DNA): TGCAGTGCTCGGAAGGGCTATGGCTACACCTTC.

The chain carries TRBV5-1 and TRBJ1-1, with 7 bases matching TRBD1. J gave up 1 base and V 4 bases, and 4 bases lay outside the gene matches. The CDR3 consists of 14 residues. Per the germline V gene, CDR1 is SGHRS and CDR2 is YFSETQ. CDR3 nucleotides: TGCGCCAGCAGCCCAGGGGGTCGGAACACTGAAGCTTTCTTT. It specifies CASSPGGRNTEAFF.

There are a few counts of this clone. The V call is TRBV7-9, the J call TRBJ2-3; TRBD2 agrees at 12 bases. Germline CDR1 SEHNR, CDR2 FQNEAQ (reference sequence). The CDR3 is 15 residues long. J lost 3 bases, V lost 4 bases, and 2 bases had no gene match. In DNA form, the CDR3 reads TGTGCCAGCAGCTATACTAGCGGGGGGACAGATACGCAGTATTTT. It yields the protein CASSYTSGGTDTQYF.

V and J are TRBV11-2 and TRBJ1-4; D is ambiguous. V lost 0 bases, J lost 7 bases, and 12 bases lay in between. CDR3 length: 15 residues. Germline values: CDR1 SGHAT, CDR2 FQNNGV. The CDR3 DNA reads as TGTGCCAGCAGCTTAGACGGACGTCCAACTGAAAAACTGTTTTTT. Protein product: CASSLDGRPTEKLFF.

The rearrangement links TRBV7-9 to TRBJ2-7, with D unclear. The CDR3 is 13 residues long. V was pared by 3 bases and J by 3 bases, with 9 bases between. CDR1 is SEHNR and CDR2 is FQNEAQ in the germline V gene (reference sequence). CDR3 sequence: CASSLGPGYEQYF. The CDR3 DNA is TGTGCCAGCAGCTTGGGTCCGGGCTACGAGCAGTACTTC.

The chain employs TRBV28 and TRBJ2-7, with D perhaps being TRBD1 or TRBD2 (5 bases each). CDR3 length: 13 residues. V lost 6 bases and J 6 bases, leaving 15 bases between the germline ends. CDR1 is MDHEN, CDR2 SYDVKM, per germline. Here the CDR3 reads CASSEWGRGEQYF. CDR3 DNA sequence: TGTGCCAGCAGCGAGTGGGGGAGAGGCGAGCAGTACTTC.

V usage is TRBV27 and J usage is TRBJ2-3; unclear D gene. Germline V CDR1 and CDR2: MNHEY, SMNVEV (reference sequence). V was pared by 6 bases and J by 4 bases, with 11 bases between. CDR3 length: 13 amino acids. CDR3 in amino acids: CASSRVAADTQYF. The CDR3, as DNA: TGTGCCAGCAGCCGAGTCGCCGCAGATACGCAGTATTTT.

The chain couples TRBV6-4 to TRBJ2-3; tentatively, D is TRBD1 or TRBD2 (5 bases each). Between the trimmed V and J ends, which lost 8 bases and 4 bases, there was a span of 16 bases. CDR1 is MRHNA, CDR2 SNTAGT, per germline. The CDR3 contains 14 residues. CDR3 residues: CASCVGDRPDTQYF. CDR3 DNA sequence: TGTGCCAGCTGTGTGGGGGATAGGCCAGATACGCAGTATTTT.

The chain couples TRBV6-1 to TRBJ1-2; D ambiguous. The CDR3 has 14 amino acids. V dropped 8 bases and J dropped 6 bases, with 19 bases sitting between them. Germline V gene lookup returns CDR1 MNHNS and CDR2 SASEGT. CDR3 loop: CASQWFEGRDGYTF. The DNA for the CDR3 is TGTGCCAGCCAGTGGTTCGAGGGAAGGGATGGCTACACCTTC.

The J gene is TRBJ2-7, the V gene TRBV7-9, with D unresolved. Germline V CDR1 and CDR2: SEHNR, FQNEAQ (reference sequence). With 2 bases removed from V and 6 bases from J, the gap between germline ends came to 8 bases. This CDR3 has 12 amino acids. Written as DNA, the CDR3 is TGTGCCAGCAGCTTATTAGTAGGCGAGCAGTACTTC. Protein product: CASSLLVGEQYF.

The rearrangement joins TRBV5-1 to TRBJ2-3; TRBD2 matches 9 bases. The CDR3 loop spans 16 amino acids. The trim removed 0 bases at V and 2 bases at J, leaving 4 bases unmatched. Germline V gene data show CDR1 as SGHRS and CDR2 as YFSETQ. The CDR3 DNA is TGCGCCAGCAGCTTGGGAGCTAGCGGGGTCACAGATACGCAGTATTTT. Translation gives CASSLGASGVTDTQYF.

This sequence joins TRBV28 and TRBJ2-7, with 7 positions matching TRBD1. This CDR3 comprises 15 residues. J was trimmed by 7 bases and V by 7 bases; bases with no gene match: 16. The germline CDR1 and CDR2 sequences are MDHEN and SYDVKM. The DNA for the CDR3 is TGTGCCAGCACCAGTGGGAACAGGGGAGTAGGGGAGCAGTACTTC. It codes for CASTSGNRGVGEQYF.

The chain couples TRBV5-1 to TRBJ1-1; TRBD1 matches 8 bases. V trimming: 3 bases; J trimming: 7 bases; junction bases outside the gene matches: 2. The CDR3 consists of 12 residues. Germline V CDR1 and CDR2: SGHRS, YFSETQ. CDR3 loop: CASSSTGVEAFF. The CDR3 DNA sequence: TGCGCCAGCAGCTCGACAGGGGTTGAAGCTTTCTTT.

CDR3 sequence (DNA): TGTGCCAGCAGTTTAGGGGGAGAGACTTCTACCGGGGAGCTGTTTTTT. This translates into CASSLGGETSTGELFF. V usage is TRBV28 and J usage is TRBJ2-2; D is tentatively TRBD1 or TRBD2 (5 bases each). Per the germline V gene, CDR1 is MDHEN and CDR2 is SYDVKM. Trimming removed 2 bases at V and 5 bases at J, with 15 bases between. The CDR3 is 16 residues long.

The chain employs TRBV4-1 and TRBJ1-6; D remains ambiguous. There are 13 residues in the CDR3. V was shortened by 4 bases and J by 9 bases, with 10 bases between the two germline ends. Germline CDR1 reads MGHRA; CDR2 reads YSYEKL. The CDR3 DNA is TGCGCCAGCAGCCGGGATCCGGGTTCACCCCTCCACTTT. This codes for CASSRDPGSPLHF.

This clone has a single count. CDR3 sequence reads: CASSLGGREKTQYF. CDR3 nucleotide sequence: TGTGCCAGCAGCCTGGGGGGAAGGGAAAAGACCCAGTACTTC. The chain links TRBV6-6 to TRBJ2-5, with D tentatively TRBD2 (6 bases). Trimming stripped 6 bases from V and 6 bases from J, with 17 bases between. The CDR3 length is 14 residues. Germline CDR1 reads MNHNY; CDR2 reads SVGAGI (reference sequence).

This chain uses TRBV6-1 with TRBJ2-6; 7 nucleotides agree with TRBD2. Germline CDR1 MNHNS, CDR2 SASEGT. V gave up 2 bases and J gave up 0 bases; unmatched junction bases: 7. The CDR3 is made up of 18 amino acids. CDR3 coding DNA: TGTGCCAGCAGTGAACTTAGCGGGTCAAGCTCTGGGGCCAACGTCCTGACTTTC. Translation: CASSELSGSSSGANVLTF.

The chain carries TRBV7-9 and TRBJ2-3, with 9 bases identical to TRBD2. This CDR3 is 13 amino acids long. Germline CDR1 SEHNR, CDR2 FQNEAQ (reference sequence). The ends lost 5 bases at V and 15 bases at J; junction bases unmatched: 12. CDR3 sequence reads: CASSPQGAGGQYF. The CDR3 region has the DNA TGTGCCAGCAGCCCCCAAGGAGCGGGAGGCCAATATTTT.

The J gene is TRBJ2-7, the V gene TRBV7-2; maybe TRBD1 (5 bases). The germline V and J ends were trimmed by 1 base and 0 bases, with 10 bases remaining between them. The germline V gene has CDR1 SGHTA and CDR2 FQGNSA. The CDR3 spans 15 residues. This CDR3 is CASSLVGHSSYEQYF. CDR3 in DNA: TGTGCCAGCAGCTTAGTAGGACATAGCTCCTACGAGCAGTACTTC.

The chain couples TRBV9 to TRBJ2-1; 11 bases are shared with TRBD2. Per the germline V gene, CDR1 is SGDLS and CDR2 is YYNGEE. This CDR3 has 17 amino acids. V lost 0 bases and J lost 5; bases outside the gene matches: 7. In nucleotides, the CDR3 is TGTGCCAGCAGCGTAGGACCCGGGACTAGCGGTAACAATGAGCAGTTCTTC. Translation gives CASSVGPGTSGNNEQFF.

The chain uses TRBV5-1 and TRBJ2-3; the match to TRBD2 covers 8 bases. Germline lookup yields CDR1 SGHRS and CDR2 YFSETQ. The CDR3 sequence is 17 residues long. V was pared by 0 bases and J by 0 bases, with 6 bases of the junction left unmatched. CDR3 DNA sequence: TGCGCCAGCAGCTTGGGAGCGGGGGCCTCTAGCACAGATACGCAGTATTTT. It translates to CASSLGAGASSTDTQYF.

The CDR3 is CAISVGGLGTDTQYF. CDR3 DNA: TGTGCCATCAGTGTAGGGGGCTTGGGAACAGATACGCAGTATTTT. The chain combines TRBV10-3 with TRBJ2-3; 7 bases fit TRBD1. The trim removed 4 bases at V and 3 bases at J, leaving 7 bases unmatched. CDR3 length: 15 amino acids. The germline gives CDR1 ENHRY, CDR2 SYGVKD.